One sample yielded the 4 T cell receptor beta chains listed below, sequenced in a study of T-cell memory formation after mild COVID-19. MiXCR was run by TCRdb on the 5' RACE reads, yielding one entry per CDR3 protein. This sample yields about 360,000 distinct CDR3 sequences, of which approximately 15% are seen a single time; approximately 20% belongs to the top ten. Sequences were obtained from PBMCs or a T cell subset sorted from them (not recorded which). All receptors come from a man aged 18 to 29 who had mild COVID-19 (a few samples of this study predate the infection). Cell type and time point are not known.

The chain links TRBV7-2 to TRBJ1-2; a weak D match, TRBD1 (6 bases). This CDR3 has 14 residues. CDR1 is SGHTA and CDR2 is FQGNSA in the germline V gene. Trimming left V 4 bases short and J 3 bases short, with 12 bases between. CDR3 DNA sequence: TGTGCCAGCAGCTATGGACAGATTTACTATGGCTACACCTTC. Translation: CASSYGQIYYGYTF.

The chain joins TRBV12-3 or TRBV12-4 to TRBJ2-2, with TRBD1 as a possible D gene (5 bases). The CDR3 spans 15 residues. V was trimmed by 3 bases and J by 2 bases, leaving 10 bases between them. The CDR3 protein is CASSFSGINTGELFF. In DNA form, the CDR3 reads TGTGCCAGCAGTTTCTCAGGGATCAACACCGGGGAGCTGTTTTTT.

In this sample, this clonotype turned up a few times. The chain has TRBV7-9 and TRBJ2-3; 9 nucleotides match TRBD2. This CDR3 has 16 residues. CDR1 is SEHNR and CDR2 is FQNEAQ in the germline V gene (reference sequence). The J segment lost 4 bases and the V segment lost 5 bases, leaving 10 bases of the junction unmatched. This CDR3 reads CASSGGSGGKADTQYF. The CDR3 region has the DNA TGTGCCAGCAGCGGTGGTAGCGGGGGAAAGGCAGATACGCAGTATTTT.

In its sample, this clonotype was seen once. This chain joins TRBV20-1 and TRBJ2-5, with 7 bases identical to TRBD2. The CDR3 is 16 residues long. Trimming took 1 base from V and 0 from J; bases not matched to a gene: 8. From germline, CDR1 is DFQATT and CDR2 SNEGSKA (reference sequence). The CDR3 DNA reads as TGCAGTGCTAGAGGGGATCAAGCGGGGAACCAAGAGACCCAGTACTTC. This sequence encodes CSARGDQAGNQETQYF.